This TCR beta chain derives from a study of shared clonotypes between healthy human individuals (dated by TCRdb to 2018 to 2020). For the wider study: Three men and two women, aged 18 to 49 years, made up the cohort. Per donor, three plates each were used for CD4 naive and CD4 memory, two for CD8 naive, and one for CD8 memory. Blood TCR repertoires of roughly five healthy adults were deeply sequenced to estimate repertoire size and the extent of clonotype sharing between individuals. To increase sequencing depth and limit assay-specific biases, different laboratories used diverse techniques to prepare libraries and sequence TCR repertoires. Leukapheresis yielded between about 0.85 and 9 billion PBMCs per donor. Points the paper makes about the study in general: Naive subsets generally had larger estimated clonotype richness than memory subsets did. Rarefaction of sorted-subset datasets indicated incomplete sequencing despite the large sequencing depth. Higher generation probabilities were observed for clonotypes shared by all four sorted-subset donors than for non-shared clonotypes. Pairwise subsampling led to the expectation that sequencing depth would affect the degree of clonotype sharing among donors. Sampling was limited to blood, and TCR repertoires in tissue likely differ from TCR repertoires in blood. Because the study included only a small number of donors, the genetic and exposure-history diversity represented was limited. Across four donors, approximately 4.6% of naive CD4, roughly 3.8% of naive CD8, roughly 2.2% of memory CD4, and approximately 0.42% of memory CD8 clonotypes were shared.

Including cysteine and phenylalanine, the CDR3 has 17 amino acids. Solely the CDR3 DNA is kept, with 51 bases framed from the first base. Reading the germline V gene gives CDR1 SGHRS and CDR2 YFSETQ. Trimmed from V: 1 base; trimmed from J: 4 bases; junction bases lacking a gene match: 9. As concerns this clone: Its antigen target is currently unknown. Base qualities are not recorded, but no much larger clone differs from it by a single base.

The donors were healthy, HIV-negative adults who had no recently reported acute infections or vaccinations. Only Caucasian adults living in Nashville, Tennessee, USA were represented among the donors. CD4+ T cells were enriched through magnetic negative selection, after which naive cells were positively selected on CD45RA and the remaining negative fraction served as the memory subset. Blood was obtained by leukapheresis, after which PBMCs were separated by Ficoll-Histopaque density gradient centrifugation and cryopreserved in liquid nitrogen vapor phase. Analytical flow cytometry was used to check the purity and quantity of every magnetically sorted T cell population. Genomic DNA was isolated from each sorted fraction and quantified by UV absorbance on a Nanodrop 2000c. Using the deep immunoSEQ assay, TCR CDR3 regions were amplified from genomic DNA by multiplex PCR. Extracted genomic DNA from each cell subset was spread evenly across all wells of several immunoSEQ 96-well plates, with each plate serving as a replicate. For sorted subsets, about 200 ng genomic DNA, equal to about 30,000 T cell genomes, was loaded into each replicate PCR. The purified libraries were quantified using a Qubit 3.0 fluorometer, sized with a Bioanalyzer 2100, and then quantified again using the KAPA Library Quantification kit. A separate single-read 150-cycle Illumina NextSeq 550 flow cell was used to sequence each immunoSEQ 96-well plate. Per the original workflow: The immunoSEQ output contained only junctional sequences without quality scores, so filtering could not match that applied to full-length reads. To assign V/J genes and CDR3, sequences were annotated using PyIR, a Python wrapper for IgBLAST v1.9, with IMGT germline references. Reads with weak V/J assignments (E-value above 1e-6), missing CDR3, stop codons, out-of-frame junctions, or ambiguous translated residues were removed. V3J clonotypes were defined as sequences sharing an identical inferred V gene, J gene, and CDR3 amino acid sequence. Percentage overlap between repertoires was computed as shared unique clonotypes divided by the size of the smaller repertoire. Three approaches were used to assess repertoire richness: RTK rarefaction, the Chao1 estimator, and Recon v2.1 estimates of unobserved clonotypes. For all TCRbeta clonotypes obtained by the gDNA method from four donors, generation probabilities were computed with OLGA. What TCRdb holds here is the immuneACCESS table cut down to in-frame rearrangements. Part of the clones is not present; checked against another copy, under half of the missing clones reflect an unresolved V gene, and the others are unexplained. V and J calls and clone size are those listed in that table; D and trimming were worked out from the DNA. This sample comprises about 2.4 million clones, approximately 94% of them detected only once. Together, the top ten hold more than 0.12% of the sample.

The clonotype comes from a man aged 18 to 35 in good health. The chain joins TRBV5-1 to TRBJ1-3; the central 9 bases match TRBD1. Specimen: naive CD4+ T cells sorted from blood. This specimen's cell subset or site label, per the study, means: CD45RA+ positively selected. The nucleotide sequence is given as TGCGCCAGCAGCTTGCCCTTACAGGGGGCGAGCGGAAACACCATATATTTT. Translated, it reads CASSLPLQGASGNTIYF.